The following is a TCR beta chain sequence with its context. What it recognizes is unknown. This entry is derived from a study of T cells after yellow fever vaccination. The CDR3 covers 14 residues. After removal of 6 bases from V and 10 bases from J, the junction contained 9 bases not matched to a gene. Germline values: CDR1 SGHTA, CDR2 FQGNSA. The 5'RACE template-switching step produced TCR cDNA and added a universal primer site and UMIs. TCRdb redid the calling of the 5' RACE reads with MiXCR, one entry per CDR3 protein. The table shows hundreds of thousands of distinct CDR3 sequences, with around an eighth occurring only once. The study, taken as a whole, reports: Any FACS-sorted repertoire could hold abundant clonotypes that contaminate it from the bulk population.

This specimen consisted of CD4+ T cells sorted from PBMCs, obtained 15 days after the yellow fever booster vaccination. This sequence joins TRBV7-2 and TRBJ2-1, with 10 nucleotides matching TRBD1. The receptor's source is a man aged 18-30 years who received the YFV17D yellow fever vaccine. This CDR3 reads CASRAGTGAREQFF. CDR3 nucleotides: TGTGCCAGCAGGGCCGGGACAGGGGCTCGCGAGCAGTTCTTC.